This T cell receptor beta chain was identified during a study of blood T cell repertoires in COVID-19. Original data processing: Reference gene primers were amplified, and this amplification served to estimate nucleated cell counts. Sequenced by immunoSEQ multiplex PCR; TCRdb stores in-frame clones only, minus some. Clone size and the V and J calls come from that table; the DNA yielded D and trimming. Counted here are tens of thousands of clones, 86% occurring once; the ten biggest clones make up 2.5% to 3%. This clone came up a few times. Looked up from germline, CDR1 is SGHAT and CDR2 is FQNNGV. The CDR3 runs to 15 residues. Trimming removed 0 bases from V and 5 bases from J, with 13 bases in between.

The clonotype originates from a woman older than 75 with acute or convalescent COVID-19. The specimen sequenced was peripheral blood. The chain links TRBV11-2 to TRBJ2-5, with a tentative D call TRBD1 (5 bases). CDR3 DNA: TGTGCCAGCAGCTTAGATCAGGGTTGGGGCGAGACCCAGTACTTC. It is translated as CASSLDQGWGETQYF.